Given below is one TCR beta chain in context. What it binds is not known. The repertoire was sequenced with immunoSEQ multiplex PCR; TCRdb's copy has only in-frame clones and lacks some. Of approximately 250,000 clones in the sample, over 60% were seen once. This record comes from a study of shared clonotypes between healthy human individuals. Study-level results: A few donors had around 5.5% of their naive CD4 clonotypes in common.

Between the trimmed V and J ends, which lost 4 bases and 2 bases, there was a span of 13 bases. There are 15 residues in the CDR3. Germline CDR1 MNHNS, CDR2 SASEGT. Sequenced material: memory CD4+ T cells sorted from blood. Subset meaning: CD45RA-negative fraction. This TCR was sampled from a man aged 25 to 45 in good health. This chain links TRBV6-1 with TRBJ2-3; D may match TRBD1 or TRBD2 (5 bases each). CDR3 sequence (DNA): TGTGCCAGCAGTGTTACTGGGACCCCCACAGATACGCAGTATTTT. This codes for CASSVTGTPTDTQYF.